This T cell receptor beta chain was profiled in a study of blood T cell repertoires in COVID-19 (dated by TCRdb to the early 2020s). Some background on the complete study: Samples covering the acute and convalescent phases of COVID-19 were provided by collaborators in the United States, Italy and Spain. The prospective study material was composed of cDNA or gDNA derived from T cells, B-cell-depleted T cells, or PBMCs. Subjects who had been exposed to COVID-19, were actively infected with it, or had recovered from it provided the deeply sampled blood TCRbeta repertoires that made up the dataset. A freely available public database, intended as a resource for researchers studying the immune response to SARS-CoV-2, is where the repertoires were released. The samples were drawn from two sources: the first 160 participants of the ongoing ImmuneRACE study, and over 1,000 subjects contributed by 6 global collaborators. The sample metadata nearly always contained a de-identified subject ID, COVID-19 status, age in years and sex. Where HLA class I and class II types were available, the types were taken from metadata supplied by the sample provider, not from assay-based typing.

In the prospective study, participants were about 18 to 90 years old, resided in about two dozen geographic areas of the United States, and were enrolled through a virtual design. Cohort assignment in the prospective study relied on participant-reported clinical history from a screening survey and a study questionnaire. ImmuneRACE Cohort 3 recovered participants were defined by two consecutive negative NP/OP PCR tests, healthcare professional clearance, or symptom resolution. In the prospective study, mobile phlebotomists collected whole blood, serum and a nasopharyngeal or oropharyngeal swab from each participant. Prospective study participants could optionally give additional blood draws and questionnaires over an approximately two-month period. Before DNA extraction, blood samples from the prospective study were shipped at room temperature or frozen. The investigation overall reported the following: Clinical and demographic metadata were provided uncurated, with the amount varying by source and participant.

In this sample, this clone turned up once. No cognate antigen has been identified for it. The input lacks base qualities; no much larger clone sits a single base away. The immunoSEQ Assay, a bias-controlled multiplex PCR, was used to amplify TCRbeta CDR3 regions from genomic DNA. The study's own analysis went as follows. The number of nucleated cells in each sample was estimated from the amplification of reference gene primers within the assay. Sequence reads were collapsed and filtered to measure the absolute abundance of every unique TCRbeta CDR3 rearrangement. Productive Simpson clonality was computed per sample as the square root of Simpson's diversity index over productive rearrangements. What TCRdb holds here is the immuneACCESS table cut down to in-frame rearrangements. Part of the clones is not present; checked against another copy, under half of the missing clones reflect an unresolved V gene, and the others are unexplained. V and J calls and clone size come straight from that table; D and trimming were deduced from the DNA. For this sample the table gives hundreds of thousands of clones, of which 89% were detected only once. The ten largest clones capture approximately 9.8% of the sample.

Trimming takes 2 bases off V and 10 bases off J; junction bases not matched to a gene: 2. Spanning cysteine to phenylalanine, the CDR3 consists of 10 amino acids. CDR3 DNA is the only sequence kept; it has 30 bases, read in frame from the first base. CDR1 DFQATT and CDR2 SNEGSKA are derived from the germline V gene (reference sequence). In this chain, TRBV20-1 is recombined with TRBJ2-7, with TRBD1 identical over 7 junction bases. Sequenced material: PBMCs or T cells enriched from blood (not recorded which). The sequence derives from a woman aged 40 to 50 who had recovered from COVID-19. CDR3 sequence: CSARRTGQYF. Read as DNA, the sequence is TGCAGTGCTAGAAGGACAGGACAGTACTTC.